This TCR beta chain came from a study of blood T cell repertoires in COVID-19. In the study overall: Sites across the United States, Italy and Spain contributed samples from acute and convalescent COVID-19.

Only in-frame clones appear in the TCRdb table, and some are missing; sequencing was by immunoSEQ multiplex PCR. Here the sample spans about 84,000 clones, roughly 77% being singletons. This clone was seen just once. The material sequenced was peripheral blood. This receptor was obtained from a man aged 50 to 60 with active or convalescent COVID-19.

CDR3 protein: CASSAPGRRGEKLFF. Written as DNA, the CDR3 is TGTGCCAGCAGTGCCCCCGGGAGGCGGGGTGAAAAACTGTTTTTT. The chain is built from TRBV25-1 and TRBJ1-4; unclear D gene. This CDR3 has 15 amino acids. V was shortened by 4 bases and J by 7 bases, with 16 bases between the two germline ends. Per the germline V gene, CDR1 is MGHDK and CDR2 is SYGVNS.